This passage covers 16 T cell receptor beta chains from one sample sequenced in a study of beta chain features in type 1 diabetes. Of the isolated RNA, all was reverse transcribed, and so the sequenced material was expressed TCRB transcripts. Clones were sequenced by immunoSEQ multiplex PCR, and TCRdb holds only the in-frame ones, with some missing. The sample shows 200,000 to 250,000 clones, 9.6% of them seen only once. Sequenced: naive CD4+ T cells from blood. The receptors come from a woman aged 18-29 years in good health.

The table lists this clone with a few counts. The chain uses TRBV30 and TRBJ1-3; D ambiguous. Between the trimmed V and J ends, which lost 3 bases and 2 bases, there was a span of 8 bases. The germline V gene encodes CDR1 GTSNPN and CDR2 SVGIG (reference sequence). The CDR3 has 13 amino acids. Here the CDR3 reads CAWRGSPGNTIYF. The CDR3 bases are TGTGCCTGGAGAGGGAGCCCTGGAAACACCATATATTTT.

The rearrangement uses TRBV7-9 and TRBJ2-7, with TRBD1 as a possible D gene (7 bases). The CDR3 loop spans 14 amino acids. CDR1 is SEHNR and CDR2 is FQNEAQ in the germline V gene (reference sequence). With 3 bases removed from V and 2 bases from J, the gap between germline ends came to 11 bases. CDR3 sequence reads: CASSLARGAYEQYF. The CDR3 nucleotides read TGTGCCAGCAGCTTGGCCAGGGGGGCCTACGAGCAGTACTTC.

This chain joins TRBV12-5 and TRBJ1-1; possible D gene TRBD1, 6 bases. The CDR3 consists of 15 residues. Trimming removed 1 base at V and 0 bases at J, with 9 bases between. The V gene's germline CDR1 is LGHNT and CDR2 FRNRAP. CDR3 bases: TGTGCTAGTGGTTTGGATCAGGGGATGAACACTGAAGCTTTCTTT. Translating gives CASGLDQGMNTEAFF.

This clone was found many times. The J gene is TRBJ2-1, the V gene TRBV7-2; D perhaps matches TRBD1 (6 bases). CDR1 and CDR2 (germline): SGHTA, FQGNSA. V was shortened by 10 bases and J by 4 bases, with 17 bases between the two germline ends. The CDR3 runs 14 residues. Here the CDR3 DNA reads TGTGCCATCGCAGAAGCCGGACAGTACAATGAGCAGTTCTTC. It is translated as CAIAEAGQYNEQFF.

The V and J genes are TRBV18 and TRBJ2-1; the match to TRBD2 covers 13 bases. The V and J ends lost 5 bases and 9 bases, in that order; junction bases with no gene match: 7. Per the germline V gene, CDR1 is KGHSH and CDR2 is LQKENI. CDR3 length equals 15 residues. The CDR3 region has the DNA TGTGCCAGCTCAGACGTCGGACTAGCGGGAGTTGAGCAGTTCTTC. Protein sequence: CASSDVGLAGVEQFF.

The CDR3, as DNA: TGTGCCAGCAGTCGGGACTTGCCTAGCACAGATACGCAGTATTTT. Protein product: CASSRDLPSTDTQYF. V and J are TRBV9 and TRBJ2-3; maybe TRBD2 (6 bases). This CDR3 spans 15 amino acids. Germline CDR1 and CDR2: SGDLS and YYNGEE. V lost 5 bases to trimming and J lost 0 bases, with 13 bases between them.

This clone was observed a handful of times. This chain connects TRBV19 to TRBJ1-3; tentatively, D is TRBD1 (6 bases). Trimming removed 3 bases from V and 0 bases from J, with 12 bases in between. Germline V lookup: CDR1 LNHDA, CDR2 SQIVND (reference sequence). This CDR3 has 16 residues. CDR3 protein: CASSIGEGHSGNTIYF. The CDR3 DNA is TGTGCCAGTAGTATCGGCGAGGGACACTCTGGAAACACCATATATTTT.

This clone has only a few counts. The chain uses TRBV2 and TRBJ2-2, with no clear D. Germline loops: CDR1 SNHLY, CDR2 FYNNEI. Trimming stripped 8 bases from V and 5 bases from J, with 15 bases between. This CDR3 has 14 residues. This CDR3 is CASLELKGTGELFF. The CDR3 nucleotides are TGTGCCAGCCTGGAGCTGAAAGGAACCGGGGAGCTGTTTTTT.

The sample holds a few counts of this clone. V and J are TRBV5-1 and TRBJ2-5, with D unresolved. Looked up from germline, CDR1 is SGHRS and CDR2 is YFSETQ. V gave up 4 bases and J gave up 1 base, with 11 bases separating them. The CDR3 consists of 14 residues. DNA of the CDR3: TGCGCCAGCAGCCTGATCGGTCGCCAAGAGACCCAGTACTTC. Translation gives CASSLIGRQETQYF.

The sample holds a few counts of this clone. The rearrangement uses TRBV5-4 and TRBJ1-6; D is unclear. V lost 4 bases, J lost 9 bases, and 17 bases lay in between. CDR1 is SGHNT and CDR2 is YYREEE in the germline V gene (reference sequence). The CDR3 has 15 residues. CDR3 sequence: CASSAHREKGSPLHF. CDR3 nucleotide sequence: TGTGCCAGCAGCGCCCACCGGGAGAAGGGTTCACCCCTCCACTTT. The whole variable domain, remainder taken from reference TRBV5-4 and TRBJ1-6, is ETGVTQSPTHLIKTRGQQVTLRCSSQSGHNTVSWYQQALGQGPQFIFQYYREEENGRGNFPPRFSGLQFPNYSSELNVNALELDDSALYLCASSAHREKGSPLHFGNGTRLTVT.

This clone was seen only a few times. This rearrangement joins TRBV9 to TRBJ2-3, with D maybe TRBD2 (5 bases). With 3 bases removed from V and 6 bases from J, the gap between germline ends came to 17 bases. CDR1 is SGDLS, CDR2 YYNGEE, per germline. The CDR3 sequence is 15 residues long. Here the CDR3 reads CASSDLATPLDTQYF. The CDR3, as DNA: TGTGCCAGCAGCGACCTAGCAACCCCCCTGGATACGCAGTATTTT.

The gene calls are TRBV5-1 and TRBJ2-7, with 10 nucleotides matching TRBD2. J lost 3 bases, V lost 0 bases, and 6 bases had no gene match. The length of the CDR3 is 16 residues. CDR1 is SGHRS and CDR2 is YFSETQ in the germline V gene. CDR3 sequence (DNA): TGCGCCAGCAGCTTGGGACCCTTAGCGGGAGGCTACGAGCAGTACTTC. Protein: CASSLGPLAGGYEQYF.

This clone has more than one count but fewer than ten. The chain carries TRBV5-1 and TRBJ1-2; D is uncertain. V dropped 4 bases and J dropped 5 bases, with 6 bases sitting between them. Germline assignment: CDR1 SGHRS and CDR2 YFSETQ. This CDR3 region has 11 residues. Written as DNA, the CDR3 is TGCGCCAGCAGCGACATTTATGGCTACACCTTC. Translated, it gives CASSDIYGYTF.

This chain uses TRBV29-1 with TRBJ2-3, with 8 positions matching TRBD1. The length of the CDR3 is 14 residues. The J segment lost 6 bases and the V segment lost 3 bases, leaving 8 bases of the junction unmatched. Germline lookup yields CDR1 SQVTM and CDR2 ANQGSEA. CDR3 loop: CSVDHGQGVDTQYF. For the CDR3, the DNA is TGCAGCGTTGACCACGGACAGGGCGTGGATACGCAGTATTTT.

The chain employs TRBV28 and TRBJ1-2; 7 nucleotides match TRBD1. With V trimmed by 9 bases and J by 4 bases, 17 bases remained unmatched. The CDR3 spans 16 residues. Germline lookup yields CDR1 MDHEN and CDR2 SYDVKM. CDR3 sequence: CARADRPKWGIYGYTF. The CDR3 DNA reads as TGTGCCAGGGCGGACAGGCCGAAGTGGGGTATCTATGGCTACACCTTC.

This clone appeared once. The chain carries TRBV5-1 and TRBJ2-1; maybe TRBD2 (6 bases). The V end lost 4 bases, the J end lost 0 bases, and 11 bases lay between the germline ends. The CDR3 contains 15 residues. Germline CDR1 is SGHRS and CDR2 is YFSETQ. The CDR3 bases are TGCGCCAGCAGCCCGCGGGGTAGCTCCTACAATGAGCAGTTCTTC. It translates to CASSPRGSSYNEQFF.